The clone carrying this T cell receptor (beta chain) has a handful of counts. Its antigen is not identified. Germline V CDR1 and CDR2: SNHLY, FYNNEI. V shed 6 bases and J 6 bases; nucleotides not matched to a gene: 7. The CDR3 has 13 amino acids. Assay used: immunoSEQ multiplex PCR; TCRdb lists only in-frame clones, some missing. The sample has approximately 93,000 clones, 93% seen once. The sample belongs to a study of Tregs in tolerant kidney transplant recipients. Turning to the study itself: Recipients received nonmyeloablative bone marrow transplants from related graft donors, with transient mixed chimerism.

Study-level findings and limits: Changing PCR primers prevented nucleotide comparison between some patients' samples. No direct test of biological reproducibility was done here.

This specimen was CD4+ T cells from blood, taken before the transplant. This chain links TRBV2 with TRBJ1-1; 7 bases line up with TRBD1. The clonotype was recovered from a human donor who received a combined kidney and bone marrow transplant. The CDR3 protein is CASRLTGFAEAFF. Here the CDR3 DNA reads TGTGCCAGCAGGTTGACAGGGTTCGCTGAAGCTTTCTTT.